A single sample gave rise to the 9 T cell receptor beta chains below, sequenced in a study of blood T cell repertoires in COVID-19. Clones were read by immunoSEQ multiplex PCR, and TCRdb kept only the in-frame ones, dropping some. Here the sample spans fewer than 400,000 clones, roughly 85% being singletons. The sequenced sample consisted of peripheral blood. The receptors originated from a woman between 18 and 29 years old with acute or convalescent COVID-19.

The chain couples TRBV5-1 to TRBJ2-3; 13 bases are a match to TRBD2. The germline V gene has CDR1 SGHRS and CDR2 YFSETQ. This CDR3 has 15 residues. V lost 4 bases, J lost 4 bases, and 3 bases stayed unmatched. The CDR3 protein is CASSPTSGRPDTQYF. CDR3 nucleotides: TGCGCCAGCAGCCCGACTAGCGGGAGGCCAGATACGCAGTATTTT.

This clone was detected only once. This chain links TRBV10-3 with TRBJ2-7, with 8 bases that match TRBD1. The trim removed 10 bases at V and 2 bases at J, leaving 13 bases unmatched. The CDR3 contains 15 residues. Germline loops: CDR1 ENHRY, CDR2 SYGVKD. CDR3 region: CATSLGQGPPYEQYF. In nucleotides, the CDR3 is TGTGCCACCTCACTAGGACAGGGTCCCCCCTACGAGCAGTACTTC.

This rearrangement joins TRBV12-5 to TRBJ1-2; D is possibly TRBD1 (6 bases). Germline-derived CDR1 and CDR2 are LGHNT and FRNRAP. There are 13 residues in the CDR3. The V end was cut by 3 bases, the J end by 5 bases, with 10 bases between. For the CDR3, the DNA is TGTGCTAGTGGTTTCACAGGGCCTTATGGCTACACCTTC. It codes for CASGFTGPYGYTF.

The chain recombines TRBV2 with TRBJ2-7; 9 bases align to TRBD1. This CDR3 has 15 residues. J lost 3 bases, V lost 6 bases, and 9 bases had no gene match. Looked up from germline, CDR1 is SNHLY and CDR2 is FYNNEI. This CDR3 is CASSSPGQGLYEQYF. CDR3 sequence (DNA): TGTGCCAGCAGCTCCCCGGGACAGGGACTCTACGAGCAGTACTTC.

The V call is TRBV27, the J call TRBJ2-1; possible D gene TRBD2, 6 bases. V gave up 5 bases and J gave up 5 bases, with 10 bases separating them. Per germline, CDR1 MNHEY and CDR2 SMNVEV (reference sequence). The CDR3 runs 13 residues. The CDR3 loop reads CASSIGLHNEQFF. In DNA form, the CDR3 reads TGTGCCAGCAGTATTGGACTACACAATGAGCAGTTCTTC.

CDR3 protein: CASSYSKVGGSGNQPQHF. CDR3 nucleotides: TGTGCCAGCAGTTATTCGAAGGTGGGAGGGAGTGGCAATCAGCCCCAGCATTTT. The chain has TRBV6-9 and TRBJ1-5, with D unresolved. CDR1 is MNHGY and CDR2 is SVAAGI in the germline V gene. This CDR3 is 18 amino acids long. V lost 0 bases and J 2 bases, leaving 17 bases between the germline ends.

The rearrangement joins TRBV3-1 (or the pseudogene TRBV3-2) to TRBJ1-1; 7 bases are shared with TRBD1. Germline V gene lookup returns CDR1 LGHDT and CDR2 YNNKEL (reference sequence). V lost 1 base to trimming and J lost 4 bases; unmatched junction nucleotides: 3. This CDR3 has 14 amino acids. The CDR3 DNA sequence: TGTGCCAGCAGCCAAGGAGGGGGCTTCACTGAAGCTTTCTTT. Amino acid sequence: CASSQGGGFTEAFF.

This clone was detected only a few times. V is TRBV28 and J is TRBJ1-1, with 7 positions matching TRBD1. J gave up 1 base and V 10 bases, and 9 bases lay outside the gene matches. From germline, CDR1 is MDHEN and CDR2 SYDVKM. This CDR3 has 14 residues. The CDR3 sequence is CATRQGVGNTEAFF. The CDR3 DNA reads as TGTGCCACCAGACAGGGAGTGGGGAACACTGAAGCTTTCTTT.

In regard to this clone: Compared with germline, one end of the junction differs, possibly owing to a read error. The chain combines TRBV7-2 with TRBJ2-1, with 7 bases fitting TRBD1. Germline assignment: CDR1 SGHTA and CDR2 FQGNSA. CDR3 length: 11 residues. In nucleotides, the CDR3 is TGTGCCAGCAGCGAATACAGGGGTGGGGTCTTC. It encodes CASSEYRGGVF.